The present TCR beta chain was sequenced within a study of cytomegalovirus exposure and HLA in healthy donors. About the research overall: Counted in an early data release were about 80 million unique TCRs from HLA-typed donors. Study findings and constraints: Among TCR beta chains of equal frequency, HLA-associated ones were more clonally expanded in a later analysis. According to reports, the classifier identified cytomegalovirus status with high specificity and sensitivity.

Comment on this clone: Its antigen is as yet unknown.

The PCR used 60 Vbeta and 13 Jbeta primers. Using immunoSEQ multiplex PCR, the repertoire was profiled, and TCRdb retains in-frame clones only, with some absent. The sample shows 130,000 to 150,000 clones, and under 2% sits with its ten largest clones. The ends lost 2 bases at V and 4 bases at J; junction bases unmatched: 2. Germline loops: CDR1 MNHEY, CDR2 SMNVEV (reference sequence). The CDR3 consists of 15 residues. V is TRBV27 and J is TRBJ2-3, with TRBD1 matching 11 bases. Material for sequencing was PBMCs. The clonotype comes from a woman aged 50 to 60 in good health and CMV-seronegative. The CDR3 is CASSLRDRGSDTQYF. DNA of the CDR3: TGTGCCAGCAGTTTAAGGGACAGGGGGTCAGATACGCAGTATTTT.